This TCR beta chain is from a study of identical twins. The CDR3 is 12 residues long. Germline values: CDR1 LGHDT, CDR2 YNNKEL (reference sequence). The ends were cut back, 3 bases at V and 9 bases at J, with 9 bases in the middle. This clonotype has only a few counts. Its antigen is unidentified. General study results and limits: Compared with models, monozygotic twins showed more out-of-frame TCR alpha sharing.

TCRdb passed the 5' RACE reads through MiXCR, listing each CDR3 protein once. The data contain some 590,000 distinct CDR3 sequences, roughly 9.5% of them singletons. This same sample was also taken into another study, of yellow fever vaccine responses in identical twins.

Sequenced: PBMCs. The sequence came from a woman younger than 35 in good health. This chain links TRBV3-1 with TRBJ2-1; D gene uncertain. CDR3 in DNA: TGTGCCAGCAGCCATACCATGGGTGAGCAGTTCTTC. It yields the protein CASSHTMGEQFF.